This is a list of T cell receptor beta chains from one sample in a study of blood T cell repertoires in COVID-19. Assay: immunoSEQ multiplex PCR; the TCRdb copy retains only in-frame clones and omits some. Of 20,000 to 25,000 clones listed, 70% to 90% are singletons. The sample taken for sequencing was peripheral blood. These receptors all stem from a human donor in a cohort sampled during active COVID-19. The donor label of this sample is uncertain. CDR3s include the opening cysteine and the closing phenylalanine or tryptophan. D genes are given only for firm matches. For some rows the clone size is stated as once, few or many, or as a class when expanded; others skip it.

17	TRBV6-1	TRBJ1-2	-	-	CASSDNFRGVGNYGYTF	TGTGCCAGCAGTGACAATTTCAGGGGAGTTGGGAACTATGGCTACACCTTC
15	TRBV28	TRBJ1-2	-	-	CASRTTGGLGYGYTF	TGTGCCAGCAGGACTACGGGGGGGTTAGGCTATGGCTACACCTTC
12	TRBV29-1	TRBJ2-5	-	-	CSVESGWETQYF	TGCAGCGTTGAATCGGGTTGGGAGACCCAGTACTTC
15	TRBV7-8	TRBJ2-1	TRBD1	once	CASSLGQGLYNEQFF	TGTGCCAGCAGCTTGGGACAGGGTCTTTACAATGAGCAGTTCTTC
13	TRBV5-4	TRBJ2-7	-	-	CASSLKGDYEQYF	TGTGCCAGCAGCTTGAAGGGGGACTACGAGCAGTACTTC
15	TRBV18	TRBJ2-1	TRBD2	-	CASSPRLAGGGEQFF	TGTGCCAGCTCACCACGCCTAGCGGGGGGGGGTGAGCAGTTCTTC
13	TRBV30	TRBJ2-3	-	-	CAWSQVGGDTQYF	TGTGCCTGGAGCCAAGTCGGGGGAGATACGCAGTATTTT
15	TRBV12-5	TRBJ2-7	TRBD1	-	CASGPTGTETYEQYF	TGTGCTAGTGGTCCCACCGGGACAGAAACCTACGAGCAGTACTTC
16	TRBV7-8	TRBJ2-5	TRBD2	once	CASSARRASGGETQYF	TGTGCCAGCAGCGCCCGGCGGGCTAGCGGAGGGGAGACCCAGTACTTC
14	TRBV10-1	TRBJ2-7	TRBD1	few	CASSLGQGAGEQYF	TGCGCCAGCAGTCTTGGACAGGGGGCAGGTGAGCAGTACTTC
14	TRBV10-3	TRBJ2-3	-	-	CAISGQGYTDTQYF	TGTGCCATCAGTGGGCAGGGGTACACAGATACGCAGTATTTT
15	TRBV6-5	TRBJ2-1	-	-	CASRAPGLNHNEQFF	TGTGCCAGCAGAGCGCCGGGACTCAACCACAATGAGCAGTTCTTC
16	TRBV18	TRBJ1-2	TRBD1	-	CASSPGTGGFNYGYTF	TGTGCCAGCTCACCAGGGACAGGGGGCTTCAACTATGGCTACACCTTC
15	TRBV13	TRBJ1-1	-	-	CASSLRRERNTEAFF	TGTGCCAGCAGCTTACGCAGGGAAAGGAACACTGAAGCTTTCTTT
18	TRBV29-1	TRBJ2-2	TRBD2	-	CSVDGTSGRGSLTGELFF	TGCAGCGTTGATGGGACTAGCGGGAGGGGTTCGTTAACCGGGGAGCTGTTTTTT
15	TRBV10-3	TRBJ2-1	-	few	CAISESSRDKDEQFF	TGTGCCATCAGTGAGTCGAGCAGGGACAAGGATGAGCAGTTCTTC
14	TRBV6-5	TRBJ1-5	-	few	CASTRRGADQPQHF	TGTGCCAGCACTCGGCGGGGGGCGGATCAGCCCCAGCATTTT
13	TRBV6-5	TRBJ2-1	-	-	CASSPPEGHEQFF	TGTGCCAGCAGCCCACCGGAGGGTCATGAGCAGTTCTTC
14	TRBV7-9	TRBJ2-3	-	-	CASSLAMRGSSQYF	TGTGCCAGCAGCTTAGCGATGCGCGGATCGTCGCAGTATTTT
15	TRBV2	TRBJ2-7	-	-	CASSRGRLVSYEQYF	TGTGCCAGCAGCAGGGGAAGGTTAGTTTCCTACGAGCAGTACTTC
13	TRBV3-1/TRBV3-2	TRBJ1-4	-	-	CASSRLTGEKLFF	TGTGCCAGCAGCCGATTAACCGGGGAAAAACTGTTTTTT
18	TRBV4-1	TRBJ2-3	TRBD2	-	CASSQRNFASGITDTQYF	TGCGCCAGCAGCCAAAGAAACTTCGCTAGCGGGATAACAGATACGCAGTATTTT
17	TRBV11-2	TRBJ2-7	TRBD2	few	CASSLKLAGGGAYEQYF	TGTGCCAGCAGCTTAAAACTAGCGGGAGGGGGGGCCTACGAGCAGTACTTC
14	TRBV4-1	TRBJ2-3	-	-	CASSQNTGLPTQYF	TGCGCCAGCAGCCAAAACACAGGGCTGCCCACGCAGTATTTT
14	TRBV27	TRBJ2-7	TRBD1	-	CASSSYRGSYEQYF	TGTGCCAGCAGTTCCTACAGGGGCTCCTACGAGCAGTACTTC
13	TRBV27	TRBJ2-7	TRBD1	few	CASSSGGSYEQYF	TGTGCCAGCAGTTCAGGGGGCTCCTACGAGCAGTACTTC
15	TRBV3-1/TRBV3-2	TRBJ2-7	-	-	CASSQGWEKGYEQYF	TGTGCCAGCAGCCAAGGGTGGGAGAAGGGTTACGAGCAGTACTTC
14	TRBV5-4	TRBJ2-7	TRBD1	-	CASSLDRGSYEQYF	TGTGCCAGCAGCTTGGACAGGGGGTCCTACGAGCAGTACTTC
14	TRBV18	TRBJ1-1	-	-	CASSPNTENTEAFF	TGTGCCAGCTCACCAAATACAGAGAACACTGAAGCTTTCTTT
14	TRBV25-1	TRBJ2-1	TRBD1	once	CASRKSDRGSEQFF	TGTGCCAGCAGAAAGTCTGACAGGGGGAGTGAGCAGTTCTTC
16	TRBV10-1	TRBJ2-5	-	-	CASSEDSGRYQETQYF	TGCGCCAGCAGTGAGGATTCGGGAAGGTACCAAGAGACCCAGTACTTC
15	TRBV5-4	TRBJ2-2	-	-	CASHGRTGDHGELFF	TGTGCCAGCCACGGGAGAACGGGAGATCACGGGGAGCTGTTTTTT
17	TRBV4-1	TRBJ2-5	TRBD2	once	CASSPRTSGSYSETQYF	TGCGCCAGCAGCCCCCGGACTAGCGGGAGTTATAGTGAGACCCAGTACTTC
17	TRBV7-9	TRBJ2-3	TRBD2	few	CASSLFKREGGTDTQYF	TGTGCCAGCAGCTTGTTCAAGCGGGAGGGCGGCACAGATACGCAGTATTTT
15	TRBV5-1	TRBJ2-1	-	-	CASSPAGSSYNEQFF	TGCGCCAGCAGCCCCGCGGGGAGCTCCTACAATGAGCAGTTCTTC
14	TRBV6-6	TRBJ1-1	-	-	CASSYELENTEAFF	TGTGCCAGCAGTTACGAATTAGAGAACACTGAAGCTTTCTTT
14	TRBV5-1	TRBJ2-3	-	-	CASSLALRSDTQYF	TGCGCCAGCAGCTTGGCTCTGCGATCAGATACGCAGTATTTT
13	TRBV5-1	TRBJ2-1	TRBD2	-	CASSLLAGVEQFF	TGCGCCAGCAGCTTGCTAGCGGGAGTTGAGCAGTTCTTC
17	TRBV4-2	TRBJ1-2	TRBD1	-	CASSQDPFRGLGYGYTF	TGTGCCAGCAGCCAAGACCCATTCAGGGGGCTTGGCTATGGCTACACCTTC
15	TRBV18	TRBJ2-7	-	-	CASSPPTVTGYEQYF	TGTGCCAGCTCACCACCAACGGTAACGGGCTACGAGCAGTACTTC
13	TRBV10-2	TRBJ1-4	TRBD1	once	CADRQGGNEKLFF	TGCGCCGACCGACAGGGAGGTAATGAAAAACTGTTTTTT
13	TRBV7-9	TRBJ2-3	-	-	CASSFSGADTQYF	TGTGCCAGCAGCTTTAGCGGAGCGGATACGCAGTATTTT
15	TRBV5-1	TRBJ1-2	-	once	CASSPGGAENYGYTF	TGCGCCAGCAGCCCGGGGGGGGCCGAAAACTATGGCTACACCTTC
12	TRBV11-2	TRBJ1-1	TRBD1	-	CASSPGTDEAFF	TGTGCCAGCAGCCCGGGGACAGATGAAGCTTTCTTT
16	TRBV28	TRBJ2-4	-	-	CASKGGGKGSKNIQYF	TGTGCCAGCAAGGGGGGGGGAAAAGGGTCCAAAAACATTCAGTACTTC
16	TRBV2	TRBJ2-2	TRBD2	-	CASSESTGGNTGELFF	TGTGCCAGCAGTGAAAGTACGGGAGGGAACACCGGGGAGCTGTTTTTT
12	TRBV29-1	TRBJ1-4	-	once	CSVDLGTRKLFF	TGCAGCGTTGATCTCGGTACGCGGAAACTGTTTTTT
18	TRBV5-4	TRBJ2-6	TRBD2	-	CASSLASGRASGANVLTF	TGTGCCAGCAGCTTGGCCAGCGGGAGGGCCTCTGGGGCCAACGTCCTGACTTTC
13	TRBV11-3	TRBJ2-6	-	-	CASRSSGANVLTF	TGTGCCAGCAGGAGCTCTGGGGCCAACGTCCTGACTTTC
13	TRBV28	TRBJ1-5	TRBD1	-	CASRIGQGQPQHF	TGTGCCAGCAGAATCGGACAGGGACAGCCCCAGCATTTT
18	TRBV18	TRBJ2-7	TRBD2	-	CASSPGLAGGWSSYEQYF	TGTGCCAGCTCACCTGGACTAGCGGGAGGTTGGAGCTCCTACGAGCAGTACTTC
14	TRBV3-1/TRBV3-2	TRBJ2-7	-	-	CASSGRLEVNEQYF	TGTGCCAGCAGCGGAAGGCTCGAGGTCAACGAGCAGTACTTC
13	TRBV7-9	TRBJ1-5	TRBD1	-	CASSFTGDQPQHF	TGTGCCAGCAGTTTTACAGGGGATCAGCCCCAGCATTTT
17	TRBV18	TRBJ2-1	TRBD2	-	CASSPRGGTSVQREQFF	TGTGCCAGCTCACCTCGTGGCGGGACTAGCGTCCAACGCGAGCAGTTCTTC
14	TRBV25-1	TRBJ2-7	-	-	CASSERGFSYEQYF	TGTGCCAGCAGTGAAAGAGGGTTCTCCTACGAGCAGTACTTC
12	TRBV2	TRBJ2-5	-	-	CASRVTRGTQYF	TGTGCCAGCAGGGTGACTCGAGGGACCCAGTACTTC
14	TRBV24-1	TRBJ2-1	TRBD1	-	CATSVGTAKPEQFF	TGTGCCACCAGTGTTGGGACAGCTAAACCTGAGCAGTTCTTC